This record concerns one TCR beta chain sequence. In this sample, this clonotype turned up many times. Its cognate antigen has yet to be identified. Within one base of it there is no much larger clone, and no base qualities were kept. The data originate from a study of T-cell memory formation after mild COVID-19 (TCRdb year 2021). Study-level background: Most TCR sequence clusters were specific to one of the two donors. The cohort was made up of two young adult volunteers, one female and one male, who were previously healthy. Longitudinal TCRalpha and TCRbeta repertoire sequencing tracked T-cell clones expanding and contracting after mild COVID-19 in a couple of donors. The study at large found these results: Clones that contracted from day 15 to 85 showed balanced CD4/CD8 phenotypes, whereas a second wave of clones that expanded from day 15 to 37 leaned towards CD4+. SARS-CoV-2 specificity of the second-wave clones peaking on day 37 was not confirmed. Some responding clones were detected in pre-infection memory, which suggested that pre-existing cross-reactive memory T cells had joined the SARS-CoV-2 response. Contracting CD4+ clones were found mainly in CM and EM memory subsets, while CD8+ clones were enriched in EMRA. The study included only two mild cases, and larger cohorts that include severe cases with pre-infection samples were judged to be necessary.

Ficoll-Paque density gradient centrifugation was the method used to isolate PBMCs. The CDR3 numbers 13 residues from cysteine through phenylalanine. Only CDR3 DNA remains: 39 bases, in frame from the first base. Deletion took 8 bases off V and 6 bases off J, with a span of 13 bases between the germline ends. The run used an Illumina NovaSeq 6000. TCRalpha and TCRbeta cDNA libraries were built by 5'RACE with constant-segment primers, adding sample barcodes and unique molecular identifiers. RNA was extracted from every sample with Trizol reagent. The libraries were amplified in two PCR steps, and the second step added a second sample barcode and Illumina TruSeq adapters. Libraries were sequenced on an Illumina NovaSeq with 2 x 150 bp paired-end reads. On the authors' methods: With migec v1.2.7, reads were demultiplexed and then collapsed into UMI-guided consensus sequences. Using mixcr v2.1.11, the UMI consensuses were aligned to TRA and TRB V and J templates and assembled into clonotypes. Clonotypes were classified as expanded or contracted when called significant by both edgeR and NoisET, with noise models trained on biological replicates. For edgeR calls, a false discovery rate-adjusted p below 0.01 and a log2 fold-change threshold of 1 were applied. As an exploratory analysis of dynamics, max-normalized trajectories of the 1000 most abundant clonotypes were examined by PCA with hierarchical clustering. The CD4 or CD8 phenotype of responding clones was assigned using the separately sequenced CD4+ and CD8+ repertoires. The public sequencing data were trimmed at Q25 with fastp and processed into clonotypes with MiXCR by TCRdb, which kept only in-frame beta chains. When rows share a CDR3 protein, they turn into one entry using the most common DNA and genes. What appears here as the V and J calls and clone size reflects TCRdb's work, not the paper's. The table for this sample lists about 300,000 distinct CDR3 sequences; 19% of them were counted only once. Approximately 21% of the sample is in the top ten clones.

This clonotype originated in a man in his late teens or twenties who had mild COVID-19 (a few samples of this study predate the infection). The sample titles of this study are shuffled in the database, so cell type and time point are left out; the donor was told from shared clones. Sample: PBMCs or a T cell subset sorted from them (not recorded which). The chain links TRBV12-3 or TRBV12-4 with TRBJ2-2; the D gene is tentatively TRBD1 or TRBD2, each matching 5 bases. The CDR3 sequence is CASGRGVAGELFF. The bases read TGTGCCAGCGGAAGAGGGGTGGCCGGGGAGCTGTTTTTT.